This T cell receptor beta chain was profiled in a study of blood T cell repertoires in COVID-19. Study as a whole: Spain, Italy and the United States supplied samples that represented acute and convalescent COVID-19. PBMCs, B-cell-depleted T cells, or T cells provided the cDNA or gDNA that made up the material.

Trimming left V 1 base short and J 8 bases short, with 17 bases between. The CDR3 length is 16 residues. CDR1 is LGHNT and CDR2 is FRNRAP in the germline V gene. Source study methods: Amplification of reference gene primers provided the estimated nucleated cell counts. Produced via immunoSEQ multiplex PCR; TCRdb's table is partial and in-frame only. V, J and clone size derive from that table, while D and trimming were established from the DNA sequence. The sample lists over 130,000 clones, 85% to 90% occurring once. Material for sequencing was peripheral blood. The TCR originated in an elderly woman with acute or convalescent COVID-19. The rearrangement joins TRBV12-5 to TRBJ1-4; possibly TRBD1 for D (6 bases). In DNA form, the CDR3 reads TGTGCTAGTGGTTTGGGGGACATCTCCCTGGGGGAAAAACTGTTTTTT. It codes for CASGLGDISLGEKLFF.